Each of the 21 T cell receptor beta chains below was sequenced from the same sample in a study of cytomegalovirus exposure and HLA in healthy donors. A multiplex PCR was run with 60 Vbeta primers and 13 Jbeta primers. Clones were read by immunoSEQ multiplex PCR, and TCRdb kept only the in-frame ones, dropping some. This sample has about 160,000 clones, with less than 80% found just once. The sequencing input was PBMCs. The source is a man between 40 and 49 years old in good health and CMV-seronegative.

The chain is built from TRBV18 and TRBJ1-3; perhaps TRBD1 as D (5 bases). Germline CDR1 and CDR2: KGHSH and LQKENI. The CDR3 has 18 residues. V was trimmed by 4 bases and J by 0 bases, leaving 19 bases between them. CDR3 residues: CASSRQNAGRSSGNTIYF. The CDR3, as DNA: TGTGCCAGCTCACGACAAAATGCGGGACGGAGCTCTGGAAACACCATATATTTT.

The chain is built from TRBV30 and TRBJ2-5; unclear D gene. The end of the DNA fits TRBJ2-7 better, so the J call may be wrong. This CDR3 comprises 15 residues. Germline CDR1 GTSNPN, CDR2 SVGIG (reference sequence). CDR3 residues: CAWSVPHRSSYEQYF. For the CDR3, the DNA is TGTGCCTGGAGTGTCCCGCACCGGAGCTCCTACGAGCAGTACTTC.

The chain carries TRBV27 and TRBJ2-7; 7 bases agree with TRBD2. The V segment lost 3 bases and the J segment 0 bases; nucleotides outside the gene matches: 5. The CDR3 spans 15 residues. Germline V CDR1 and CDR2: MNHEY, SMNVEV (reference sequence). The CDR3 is CASSLGAGSSYEQYF. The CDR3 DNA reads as TGTGCCAGCAGTTTGGGAGCGGGGAGCTCCTACGAGCAGTACTTC.

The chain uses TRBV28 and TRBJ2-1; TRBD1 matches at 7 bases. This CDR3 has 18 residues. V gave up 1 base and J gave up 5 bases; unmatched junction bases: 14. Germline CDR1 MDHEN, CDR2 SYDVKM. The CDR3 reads CASSLSTGLGSTHNEQFF. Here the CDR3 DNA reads TGTGCCAGCAGTTTATCGACAGGGTTAGGCAGCACTCACAATGAGCAGTTCTTC.

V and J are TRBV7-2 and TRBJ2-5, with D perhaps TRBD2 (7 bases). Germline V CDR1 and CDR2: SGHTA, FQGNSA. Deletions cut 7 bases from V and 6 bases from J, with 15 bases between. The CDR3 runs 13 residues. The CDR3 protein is CASTNLGGQTQYF. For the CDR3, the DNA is TGTGCCAGCACCAATCTCGGGGGGCAGACCCAGTACTTC.

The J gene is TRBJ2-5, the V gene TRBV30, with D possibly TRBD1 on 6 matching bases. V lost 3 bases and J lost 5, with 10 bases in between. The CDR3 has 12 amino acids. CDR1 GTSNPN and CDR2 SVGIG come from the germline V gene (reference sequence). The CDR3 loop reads CAWRGAPETQYF. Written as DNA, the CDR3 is TGTGCCTGGAGGGGGGCCCCTGAGACCCAGTACTTC.

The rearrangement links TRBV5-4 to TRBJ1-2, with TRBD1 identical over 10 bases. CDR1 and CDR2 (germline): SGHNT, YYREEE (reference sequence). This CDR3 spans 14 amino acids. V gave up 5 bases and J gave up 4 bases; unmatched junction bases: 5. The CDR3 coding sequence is TGTGCCAGCAGAAGGACAGGGGGTGGCTATGGCTACACCTTC. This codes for CASRRTGGGYGYTF.

This chain's CDR3 is CASSNHGRDNQPQHF. The CDR3 DNA follows: TGTGCCAGCAGCAACCACGGTCGAGACAATCAGCCCCAGCATTTT. The chain links TRBV28 to TRBJ1-5, with D hard to call. Germline-derived CDR1 and CDR2 are MDHEN and SYDVKM. With 6 bases removed from V and 3 bases from J, the gap between germline ends came to 15 bases. The CDR3 contains 15 residues.

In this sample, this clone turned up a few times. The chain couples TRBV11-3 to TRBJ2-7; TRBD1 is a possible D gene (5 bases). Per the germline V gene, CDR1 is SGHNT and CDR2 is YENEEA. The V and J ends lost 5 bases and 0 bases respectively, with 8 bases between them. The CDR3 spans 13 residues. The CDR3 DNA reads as TGTGCCAGCAGCCAGGACAACTCCTACGAGCAGTACTTC. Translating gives CASSQDNSYEQYF.

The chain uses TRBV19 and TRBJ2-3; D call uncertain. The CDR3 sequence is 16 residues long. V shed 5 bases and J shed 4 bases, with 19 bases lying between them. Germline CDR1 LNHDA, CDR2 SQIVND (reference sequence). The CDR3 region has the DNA TGTGCCAGTAGTCGGAGACCTTTTCCCCCCCCAGATACGCAGTATTTT. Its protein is CASSRRPFPPPDTQYF.

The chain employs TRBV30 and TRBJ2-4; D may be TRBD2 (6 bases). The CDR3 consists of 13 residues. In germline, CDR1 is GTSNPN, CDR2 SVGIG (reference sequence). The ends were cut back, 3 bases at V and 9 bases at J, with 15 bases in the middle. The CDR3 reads CAWRTREEGIQYF. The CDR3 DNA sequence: TGTGCCTGGAGAACCAGGGAGGAAGGCATTCAGTACTTC.

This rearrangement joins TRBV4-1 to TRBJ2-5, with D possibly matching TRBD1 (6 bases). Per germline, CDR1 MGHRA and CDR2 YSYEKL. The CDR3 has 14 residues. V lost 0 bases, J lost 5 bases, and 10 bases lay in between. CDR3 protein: CASSQEGARETQYF. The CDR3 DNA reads TGCGCCAGCAGCCAAGAGGGGGCCCGGGAGACCCAGTACTTC.

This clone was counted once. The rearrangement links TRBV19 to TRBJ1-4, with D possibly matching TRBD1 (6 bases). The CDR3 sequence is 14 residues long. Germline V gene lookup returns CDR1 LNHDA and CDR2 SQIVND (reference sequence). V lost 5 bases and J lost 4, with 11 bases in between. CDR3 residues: CASSHRALNEKLFF. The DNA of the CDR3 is TGTGCCAGTAGTCACAGGGCTCTTAATGAAAAACTGTTTTTT.

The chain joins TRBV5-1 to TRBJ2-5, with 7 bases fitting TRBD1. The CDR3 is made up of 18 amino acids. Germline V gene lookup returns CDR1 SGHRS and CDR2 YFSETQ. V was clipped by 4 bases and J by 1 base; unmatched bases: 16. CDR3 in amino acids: CASSPVGTVNILQETQYF. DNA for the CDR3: TGCGCCAGCAGCCCCGTCGGGACAGTCAACATCCTCCAAGAGACCCAGTACTTC.

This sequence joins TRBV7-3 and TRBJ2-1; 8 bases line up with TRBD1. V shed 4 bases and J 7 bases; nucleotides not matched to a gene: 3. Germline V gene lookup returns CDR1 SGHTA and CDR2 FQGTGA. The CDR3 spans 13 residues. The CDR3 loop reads CASSSWTGNEQFF. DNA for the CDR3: TGTGCCAGCAGCTCGTGGACAGGGAATGAGCAGTTCTTC.

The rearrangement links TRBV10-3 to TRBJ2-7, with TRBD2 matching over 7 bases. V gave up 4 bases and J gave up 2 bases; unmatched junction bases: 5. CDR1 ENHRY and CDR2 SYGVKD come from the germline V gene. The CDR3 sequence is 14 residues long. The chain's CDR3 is CAISVAGDTYEQYF. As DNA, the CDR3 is TGTGCCATCAGTGTTGCGGGGGATACCTACGAGCAGTACTTC.

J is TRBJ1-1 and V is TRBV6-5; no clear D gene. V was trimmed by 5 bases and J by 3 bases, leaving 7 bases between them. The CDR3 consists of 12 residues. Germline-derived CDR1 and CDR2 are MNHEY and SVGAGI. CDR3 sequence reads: CASSRRDTEAFF. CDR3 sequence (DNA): TGTGCCAGCAGTCGCCGGGACACTGAAGCTTTCTTT.

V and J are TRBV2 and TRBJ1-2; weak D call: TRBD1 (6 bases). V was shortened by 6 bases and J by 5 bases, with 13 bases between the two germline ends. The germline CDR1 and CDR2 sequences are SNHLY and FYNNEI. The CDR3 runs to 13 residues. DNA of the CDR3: TGTGCCAGCAGCGCACAGGGATCATATGGCTACACCTTC. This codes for CASSAQGSYGYTF.

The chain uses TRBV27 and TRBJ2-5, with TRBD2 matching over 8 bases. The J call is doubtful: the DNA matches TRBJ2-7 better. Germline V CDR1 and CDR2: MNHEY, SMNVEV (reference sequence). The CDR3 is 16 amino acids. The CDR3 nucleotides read TGTGCCAGCAGTCGGACAGCGGGGGCCCAGAACTACGAGCAGTACTTC. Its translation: CASSRTAGAQNYEQYF.

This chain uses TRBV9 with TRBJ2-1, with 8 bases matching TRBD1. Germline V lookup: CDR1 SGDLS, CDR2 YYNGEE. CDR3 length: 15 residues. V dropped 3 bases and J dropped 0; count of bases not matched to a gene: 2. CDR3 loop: CASSGGQGSYNEQFF. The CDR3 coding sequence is TGTGCCAGCAGCGGAGGACAGGGCTCCTACAATGAGCAGTTCTTC.

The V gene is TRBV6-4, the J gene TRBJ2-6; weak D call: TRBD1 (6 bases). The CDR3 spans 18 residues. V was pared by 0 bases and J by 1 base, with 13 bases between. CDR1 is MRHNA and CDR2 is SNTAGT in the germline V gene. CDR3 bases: TGTGCCAGCAGTGACTCCCTCAGGGGAAGGTCTGGGGCCAACGTCCTGACTTTC. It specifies CASSDSLRGRSGANVLTF.